One and the same sample provided the 21 T cell receptor beta chains below, sequenced in a study of blood T cell repertoires in COVID-19 (TCRdb year 2020). Libraries came from the immunoSEQ multiplex PCR assay. TCRdb holds this immuneACCESS table with in-frame rearrangements only. Some clones are missing; in checked studies, unresolved V genes explain under half, and the rest has no known cause. Present in this sample are over 150,000 clones, around 80% of which were seen just once. The ten largest make up around 20% of the sample. The sequenced material came from PBMCs or T cells enriched from blood (not recorded which). These receptors came from a woman between 65 and 79 years old in a cohort exposed to, infected with or recovered from COVID-19 (not recorded which).

The chain has TRBV28 and TRBJ2-1, with TRBD2 matching 7 bases. In germline, CDR1 is MDHEN, CDR2 SYDVKM. V lost 7 bases, J lost 2 bases, and 5 bases stayed unmatched. The CDR3 consists of 14 residues. CDR3 region: CASTPGRAYNEQFF. The CDR3, as DNA: TGTGCCAGCACTCCTGGGAGGGCCTACAATGAGCAGTTCTTC.

The chain joins TRBV6-2 or TRBV6-3 to TRBJ2-1, with D tentatively TRBD2 (5 bases). This CDR3 spans 16 amino acids. V was shortened by 2 bases and J by 6 bases, with 17 bases between the two germline ends. Germline-derived CDR1 and CDR2 are MNHEY and SVGEGT. This CDR3 is CASSYPTDVGGNEQFF. The DNA for the CDR3 is TGTGCCAGCAGTTACCCAACCGACGTTGGAGGCAATGAGCAGTTCTTC.

The chain uses TRBV28 and TRBJ1-6; D remains unclear. The V gene lost 6 bases and the J gene lost 5 bases, with 8 bases spanning the gap. Germline CDR1 MDHEN, CDR2 SYDVKM. CDR3 length equals 13 residues. The CDR3 DNA reads as TGTGCCAGCAGGGAGATGAATAATTCACCCCTCCACTTT. This encodes CASREMNNSPLHF.

The rearrangement uses TRBV5-1 and TRBJ2-3; 8 bases map to TRBD2. Per the germline V gene, CDR1 is SGHRS and CDR2 is YFSETQ. Trimming cost V 0 bases and J 6 bases; bases outside gene matches: 3. The CDR3 loop spans 14 amino acids. CDR3 protein: CASSLVGLGDTQYF. CDR3 sequence (DNA): TGCGCCAGCAGCTTGGTGGGACTAGGTGATACGCAGTATTTT. Looking up the rest from reference TRBV5-1 and TRBJ2-3 gives the full variable domain: KAGVTQTPRYLIKTRGQQVTLSCSPISGHRSVSWYQQTPGQGLQFLFEYFSETQRNKGNFPGRFSGRQFSNSRSEMNVSTLELGDSALYLCASSLVGLGDTQYFGPGTRLTVL.

The gene calls are TRBV10-1 and TRBJ2-3; 10 bases are a match to TRBD2. This CDR3 region has 19 residues. CDR1 and CDR2 from the germline V gene are WNHNN and SYGVQD (reference sequence). V was pared by 4 bases and J by 2 bases, with 15 bases of the junction left unmatched. CDR3 region: CASSAARLAGAGDTDTQYF. CDR3 nucleotides: TGCGCCAGCAGTGCTGCCCGGCTAGCGGGAGCAGGTGACACAGATACGCAGTATTTT.

V usage is TRBV7-3 and J usage is TRBJ2-1; 10 bases are a match to TRBD2. The germline gives CDR1 SGHTA, CDR2 FQGTGA. With V trimmed by 5 bases and J by 4 bases, 5 bases remained unmatched. The CDR3 spans 15 residues. The CDR3: CASSARLAGYNEQFF. For the CDR3, the DNA is TGTGCCAGCAGCGCCAGACTAGCGGGTTACAATGAGCAGTTCTTC.

This clone showed up many times. The gene calls are TRBV27 and TRBJ2-7; D gene ambiguous. Trimming left V 2 bases short and J 0 bases short, with 11 bases between. The CDR3 is 15 amino acids. CDR1 is MNHEY, CDR2 SMNVEV, per germline (reference sequence). The CDR3 DNA reads TGTGCCAGCAGTTTAAGGCTAGTAGGCTCCTACGAGCAGTACTTC. Residues: CASSLRLVGSYEQYF.

This clone has just a few counts. The chain combines TRBV29-1 with TRBJ1-3; D remains unclear. The ends were cut back, 4 bases at V and 1 base at J, with 8 bases in the middle. Germline V lookup: CDR1 SQVTM, CDR2 ANQGSEA. The CDR3 spans 13 residues. CDR3 amino acids: CSVGGQSGNTIYF. CDR3 bases: TGCAGCGTTGGAGGGCAGTCTGGAAACACCATATATTTT.

The chain has TRBV7-8 and TRBJ1-2, with 11 bases lining up with TRBD1. The CDR3 sequence is 15 residues long. J gave up 3 bases and V 3 bases, and 3 bases lay outside the gene matches. Germline V gene lookup returns CDR1 SGHVS and CDR2 FQNEAQ. The CDR3 coding sequence is TGTGCCAGCAGCTTCCGGGACAGGGGGGACTATGGCTACACCTTC. As protein: CASSFRDRGDYGYTF.

This clone was seen a handful of times. This chain connects TRBV19 to TRBJ2-2, with 10 bases that match TRBD1. The trim removed 6 bases at V and 3 bases at J, leaving 7 bases unmatched. Germline values: CDR1 LNHDA, CDR2 SQIVND (reference sequence). This CDR3 is 16 amino acids long. The CDR3 protein is CASSPWTGGDTGELFF. CDR3 DNA sequence: TGTGCCAGTAGCCCCTGGACAGGGGGGGACACCGGGGAGCTGTTTTTT.

This chain uses TRBV2 with TRBJ2-5; 11 nucleotides line up with TRBD2. Germline values: CDR1 SNHLY, CDR2 FYNNEI. Trimming removed 4 bases from V and 2 bases from J; junction bases left unmatched: 3. The CDR3 covers 15 residues. In DNA, the CDR3 is TGTGCCAGCAGTGCACTAGCGGGAGTGCAAGAGACCCAGTACTTC. Its translation: CASSALAGVQETQYF.

This chain joins TRBV4-1 and TRBJ1-5; D is possibly TRBD1 (5 bases). Trimming removed 0 bases from V and 5 bases from J, with 17 bases in between. Germline CDR1 reads MGHRA; CDR2 reads YSYEKL. CDR3 length: 17 amino acids. In DNA form, the CDR3 reads TGCGCCAGCAGCCAAGATCTTACCTACAGGCCATATCAGCCCCAGCATTTT. Translated, it gives CASSQDLTYRPYQPQHF.

V gene TRBV24-1 combines with J gene TRBJ2-1; 10 bases line up with TRBD2. The CDR3 sequence is 16 residues long. Per germline, CDR1 KGHDR and CDR2 SFDVKD. V lost 9 bases, J lost 2 bases, and 9 bases stayed unmatched. This chain's CDR3 is CATSVAGGGPYNEQFF. The CDR3 DNA follows: TGTGCCACCTCAGTAGCGGGAGGAGGTCCCTACAATGAGCAGTTCTTC.

The chain is built from TRBV5-1 and TRBJ2-1; perhaps TRBD1 as D (5 bases). CDR1 is SGHRS and CDR2 is YFSETQ in the germline V gene. Trimming pared 0 bases from V and 8 bases from J, leaving 12 bases between. The CDR3 is 14 residues long. The CDR3 DNA sequence: TGCGCCAGCAGCTTGGCATCAGTCAGGGATGAGCAGTTCTTC. Translated, it gives CASSLASVRDEQFF.

This sequence joins TRBV10-3 and TRBJ2-1; 8 nucleotides line up with TRBD2. J was trimmed by 4 bases and V by 4 bases; bases with no gene match: 3. CDR3 length: 14 amino acids. The V gene's germline CDR1 is ENHRY and CDR2 SYGVKD. CDR3 region: CAISGREAYNEQFF. For the CDR3, the DNA is TGTGCCATCAGTGGGCGGGAGGCGTACAATGAGCAGTTCTTC.

This chain connects TRBV3-1 (or the pseudogene TRBV3-2) to TRBJ2-7; 7 bases map to TRBD2. The length of the CDR3 is 14 residues. The ends lost 4 bases at V and 2 bases at J; junction bases unmatched: 5. In germline, CDR1 is LGHDT, CDR2 YNNKEL (reference sequence). The CDR3 here is CASSPNAGAYEQYF. As DNA, the CDR3 is TGTGCCAGCAGCCCGAACGCGGGAGCCTACGAGCAGTACTTC.

This chain connects TRBV5-4 to TRBJ2-5, with a weak D call TRBD1 (5 bases). The ends were cut back, 4 bases at V and 7 bases at J, with 11 bases in the middle. The germline CDR1 and CDR2 sequences are SGHNT and YYREEE (reference sequence). The CDR3 consists of 12 residues. In DNA, the CDR3 is TGTGCCAGCAGCCCGCGTCAGGGGACCCAGTACTTC. Protein product: CASSPRQGTQYF. Filled out from reference TRBV5-4 and TRBJ2-5, the complete variable domain reads ETGVTQSPTHLIKTRGQQVTLRCSSQSGHNTVSWYQQALGQGPQFIFQYYREEENGRGNFPPRFSGLQFPNYSSELNVNALELDDSALYLCASSPRQGTQYFGPGTRLLVL.

The chain links TRBV30 to TRBJ1-6; D is unclear. The CDR3 loop spans 15 amino acids. Germline V gives CDR1 GTSNPN, CDR2 SVGIG (reference sequence). V lost 0 bases and J 4 bases, leaving 10 bases between the germline ends. CDR3 bases: TGTGCCTGGAGTGTTTCGAACAGTTATAATTCACCCCTCCACTTT. Translated, it gives CAWSVSNSYNSPLHF. The entire variable domain, with the rest obtained from reference TRBV30 and TRBJ1-6, is as follows: SQTIHQWPATLVQPVGSPLSLECTVEGTSNPNLYWYRQAAGRGLQLLFYSVGIGQISSEVPQNLSASRPQDRQFILSSKKLLLSDSGFYLCAWSVSNSYNSPLHFGNGTRLTVT.

The chain uses TRBV3-1 (or the pseudogene TRBV3-2) and TRBJ1-1; no clear D. The CDR3 covers 15 residues. Germline V gene data show CDR1 as LGHDT and CDR2 as YNNKEL (reference sequence). Trimming stripped 5 bases from V and 1 base from J, with 14 bases between. CDR3 protein: CASSELGGGNTEAFF. The DNA of the CDR3 is TGTGCCAGCAGCGAACTGGGAGGAGGGAACACTGAAGCTTTCTTT.

The chain carries TRBV11-2 and TRBJ2-7, with 10 bases that match TRBD2. With V trimmed by 2 bases and J by 5 bases, 3 bases remained unmatched. CDR1 and CDR2 from the germline V gene are SGHAT and FQNNGV. The CDR3 length is 14 residues. The CDR3 reads CASSLRLAGDEQYF. The CDR3 DNA is TGTGCCAGCAGCTTAAGGCTAGCGGGAGACGAGCAGTACTTC.

This clone was seen a few times. V is TRBV29-1 and J is TRBJ2-7, with 10 nucleotides matching TRBD2. From germline, CDR1 is SQVTM and CDR2 ANQGSEA. Trimming at V came to 7 bases and at J to 4 bases, leaving 7 bases not matched to a gene. The CDR3 runs 13 residues. The CDR3 DNA reads as TGCAGCGCCGCTAGCGGGAGTTCGTACGAGCAGTACTTC. Amino acids: CSAASGSSYEQYF.